These 30 T cell receptor beta chains share one sample of origin, sequenced in a study of T cells in Graves' hyperthyroidism and ophthalmopathy. Amplified TCR beta CDR3 regions derived from RNA transcripts. Primed by the HTBI set, a first-round RT-PCR was run on the TCR CDR3. One entry per CDR3 protein, called by TCRdb with MiXCR from the multiplex PCR reads. The repertoire consists of 640,000 or so distinct CDR3 sequences, with over 12% occurring once and the leading ten covering 4.3%. The sequencing sample was made of blood. All receptors come from a middle-aged woman with Graves' ophthalmopathy.

The chain links TRBV28 to TRBJ1-3, with D perhaps matching TRBD1 (6 bases). This CDR3 contains 14 residues. Germline V CDR1 and CDR2: MDHEN, SYDVKM. V shed 5 bases and J shed 4 bases, with 12 bases lying between them. The DNA for the CDR3 is TGTGCCAGCAGTCCGGGGACAAAAGGAAACACCATATATTTT. It specifies CASSPGTKGNTIYF.

This clonotype came up many times. The genes are TRBV28 and TRBJ2-5; TRBD2 matches 7 bases. Germline trimming cut 4 bases from V and 5 bases from J; bases unmatched to any gene: 4. The CDR3 runs to 13 residues. Germline V gives CDR1 MDHEN, CDR2 SYDVKM. CDR3 DNA: TGTGCCAGCAGTTGGGGAGCGGGGGAGACCCAGTACTTC. Residues: CASSWGAGETQYF.

The table lists this clonotype with many counts. The CDR3 loop is CASSQGTGGDQPQHF. CDR3 DNA: TGCGCCAGCAGCCAAGGGACAGGGGGTGATCAGCCCCAGCATTTT. The chain couples TRBV4-3 to TRBJ1-5; 10 positions agree with TRBD1. J was trimmed by 5 bases and V by 1 base; bases with no gene match: 2. The CDR3 is made up of 15 amino acids. Germline loops: CDR1 LGHNA, CDR2 YSLEER.

This clonotype came up many times. V gene TRBV7-8 combines with J gene TRBJ1-2, with a weak D call TRBD1 (6 bases). V was cut by 4 bases and J by 7 bases, with 16 bases left in between. Germline V gene lookup returns CDR1 SGHVS and CDR2 FQNEAQ. The CDR3 spans 14 residues. The CDR3 sequence is CASSSLGQKSGYTF. The CDR3 DNA sequence: TGTGCCAGCAGCTCGTTAGGACAGAAGAGTGGCTACACCTTC.

The table lists this clonotype with a few counts. V is TRBV5-1 and J is TRBJ2-2; TRBD2 is a possible D gene (5 bases). This CDR3 has 15 residues. CDR1 is SGHRS and CDR2 is YFSETQ in the germline V gene. Trimming pared 4 bases from V and 6 bases from J, leaving 16 bases between. The chain's CDR3 is CASSPIGGSAGELFF. In DNA form, the CDR3 reads TGCGCCAGCAGCCCGATTGGTGGGAGCGCCGGGGAGCTGTTTTTT.

In its sample, this clonotype was seen many times. The V call is TRBV20-1, the J call TRBJ2-2, with D possibly TRBD1 on 6 matching bases. Germline V lookup: CDR1 DFQATT, CDR2 SNEGSKA (reference sequence). Trimming took 1 base from V and 1 from J, leaving 10 bases between them. The CDR3 is 15 residues long. The CDR3 sequence: CSARVVRGNTGELFF. CDR3 DNA: TGCAGTGCTAGAGTCGTCAGGGGGAACACCGGGGAGCTGTTTTTT.

The chain links TRBV7-2 to TRBJ1-1; D is undetermined. V lost 4 bases and J 0 bases, leaving 12 bases between the germline ends. The CDR3 is made up of 15 amino acids. CDR1 SGHTA and CDR2 FQGNSA come from the germline V gene. The CDR3 here is CASSSRRSMNTEAFF. The CDR3 DNA sequence: TGTGCCAGCAGCTCAAGACGGTCCATGAACACTGAAGCTTTCTTT.

This clonotype turned up a few times. The chain is built from TRBV6-1 and TRBJ1-1; possible D gene TRBD1, 6 bases. CDR1 and CDR2 from the germline V gene are MNHNS and SASEGT. V lost 4 bases and J lost 3, with 9 bases in between. The CDR3 has 13 residues. The CDR3 nucleotides are TGTGCCAGCAGTGCGGACAGCCACACTGAAGCTTTCTTT. The encoded protein is CASSADSHTEAFF.

The sample holds a few counts of this clonotype. This chain uses TRBV30 with TRBJ1-1, with D unclear. V gave up 6 bases and J gave up 5 bases, with 16 bases separating them. From germline, CDR1 is GTSNPN and CDR2 SVGIG (reference sequence). The CDR3 length is 13 residues. The CDR3 sequence is CACFAGGGTEAFF. The CDR3 DNA is TGTGCCTGCTTTGCGGGTGGCGGGACTGAAGCTTTCTTT.

This clonotype was seen at least ten times. The chain is built from TRBV12-5 and TRBJ2-3; D not resolved. V shed 6 bases and J shed 4 bases, with 8 bases lying between them. CDR3 length equals 12 residues. The germline gives CDR1 LGHNT, CDR2 FRNRAP. CDR3 amino acids: CASGAGADTQYF. CDR3 DNA: TGTGCTAGTGGCGCCGGAGCAGATACGCAGTATTTT. Full variable domain (missing parts from reference TRBV12-5 and TRBJ2-3): DARVTQTPRHKVTEMGQEVTMRCQPILGHNTVFWYRQTMMQGLELLAYFRNRAPLDDSGMPKDRFSAEMPDATLATLKIQPSEPRDSAVYFCASGAGADTQYFGPGTRLTVL.

The V call is TRBV5-1, the J call TRBJ1-5; tentatively, D is TRBD1 (5 bases). Germline V gene data show CDR1 as SGHRS and CDR2 as YFSETQ. V was pared by 3 bases and J by 2 bases, with 21 bases between. The CDR3 sequence is 18 residues long. As DNA, the CDR3 is TGCGCCAGCAGCTCGAACCGCCCTAGCCACAGGCGCAATCAGCCCCAGCATTTT. Encoded protein: CASSSNRPSHRRNQPQHF. The entire variable domain, with the rest obtained from reference TRBV5-1 and TRBJ1-5, is as follows: KAGVTQTPRYLIKTRGQQVTLSCSPISGHRSVSWYQQTPGQGLQFLFEYFSETQRNKGNFPGRFSGRQFSNSRSEMNVSTLELGDSALYLCASSSNRPSHRRNQPQHFGDGTRLSIL.

The gene calls are TRBV9 and TRBJ1-2; unclear D gene. The germline CDR1 and CDR2 sequences are SGDLS and YYNGEE. V was clipped by 0 bases and J by 2 bases, with 8 bases between them. The CDR3 loop spans 14 amino acids. CDR3 coding DNA: TGTGCCAGCAGCGTAGAGACGGGGAACTATGGCTACACCTTC. This gives the protein CASSVETGNYGYTF.

This clonotype has ten or more counts. V usage is TRBV6-1 and J usage is TRBJ2-7, with D perhaps given as TRBD1 or TRBD2 (5 bases each). CDR1 and CDR2 (germline): MNHNS, SASEGT. The V end was cut by 5 bases, the J end by 2 bases, with 10 bases between. The CDR3 sequence is 13 residues long. CDR3: CASSRDAAYEQYF. The CDR3 DNA reads as TGTGCCAGCAGTAGGGACGCCGCCTACGAGCAGTACTTC.

In this sample, this clonotype turned up many times. This chain links TRBV5-1 with TRBJ1-4; D might be TRBD1 (5 bases). The V and J ends lost 4 bases and 6 bases respectively, with 13 bases between them. CDR1 and CDR2 from the germline V gene are SGHRS and YFSETQ. The CDR3 spans 14 residues. CDR3 coding DNA: TGCGCCAGCAGCCTACAGGTGGGAGATGAAAAACTGTTTTTT. This gives the protein CASSLQVGDEKLFF.

This clonotype was detected ten times or more. The rearrangement joins TRBV28 to TRBJ2-7, with D perhaps matching TRBD2 (5 bases). The CDR3 extends over 13 amino acids. Germline V CDR1 and CDR2: MDHEN, SYDVKM. The V end was cut by 4 bases, the J end by 2 bases, with 9 bases between. CDR3 residues: CASSSLEAYEQYF. CDR3 nucleotide sequence: TGTGCCAGCAGTTCACTAGAAGCCTACGAGCAGTACTTC.

This clonotype came up a few times. The chain combines TRBV20-1 with TRBJ2-7; 13 nucleotides line up with TRBD2. Germline V gene sequence: CDR1 DFQATT, CDR2 SNEGSKA (reference sequence). CDR3 size: 18 residues. V lost 3 bases, J lost 0 bases, and 11 bases stayed unmatched. CDR3 amino acids: CSASTSLAGGKSSYEQYF. CDR3 bases: TGCAGTGCTAGTACGTCACTAGCGGGAGGGAAGAGCTCCTACGAGCAGTACTTC.

This clonotype occurred many times. The chain is built from TRBV28 and TRBJ1-5; 7 bases align to TRBD1. This CDR3 region has 14 residues. J lost 2 bases, V lost 9 bases, and 7 bases had no gene match. Germline CDR1 and CDR2: MDHEN and SYDVKM. Here the CDR3 reads CASLYRGGNQPQHF. As DNA, the CDR3 is TGTGCCAGTTTGTACAGGGGCGGCAATCAGCCCCAGCATTTT.

This clonotype was recorded many times. The chain links TRBV11-2 to TRBJ1-5, with a weak D call TRBD1 (6 bases). Trimming left V 1 base short and J 5 bases short, with 12 bases between. CDR1 and CDR2 (germline): SGHAT, FQNNGV. The CDR3 is 15 amino acids. The CDR3 sequence is CASSLGVDSHQPQHF. As DNA, the CDR3 is TGTGCCAGCAGCTTAGGTGTGGACAGCCATCAGCCCCAGCATTTT.

V usage is TRBV20-1 and J usage is TRBJ1-2; TRBD1 matches 8 bases. CDR1 is DFQATT, CDR2 SNEGSKA, per germline (reference sequence). The V and J ends lost 2 bases and 8 bases, in that order; junction bases with no gene match: 13. This CDR3 region has 15 residues. CDR3 sequence: CSARHLTGVRDGYTF. The CDR3 nucleotides read TGCAGTGCTAGACATTTGACAGGGGTACGTGACGGCTACACCTTC.

This clonotype was seen repeatedly, ten times or more. This chain joins TRBV20-1 and TRBJ2-7; the D call may be TRBD1 or TRBD2 (5 bases each). Germline CDR1 and CDR2: DFQATT and SNEGSKA (reference sequence). The V end was cut by 6 bases, the J end by 4 bases, with 13 bases between. This CDR3 is 12 amino acids long. Here the CDR3 DNA reads TGCAGTGCCGGGGACGGAAGGTACGAGCAGTACTTC. Translated: CSAGDGRYEQYF.

This clonotype was counted at least ten times. CDR3 protein: CSVDRDRGGTQYF. The CDR3 DNA reads TGCAGCGTTGACCGGGACAGGGGAGGGACCCAGTACTTC. The chain is built from TRBV29-1 and TRBJ2-5; 10 bases fit TRBD1. There are 13 residues in the CDR3. The trim removed 3 bases at V and 7 bases at J, leaving 5 bases unmatched. Germline V lookup: CDR1 SQVTM, CDR2 ANQGSEA.

V and J are TRBV9 and TRBJ2-2; 9 bases line up with TRBD2. This CDR3 is built from 17 residues. V was clipped by 5 bases and J by 6 bases; unmatched bases: 14. Germline loops: CDR1 SGDLS, CDR2 YYNGEE. The CDR3, as DNA: TGTGCCAGCAGGGCGAATAGCGGGGGAGTAGGCGCCGGGGAGCTGTTTTTT. Its protein is CASRANSGGVGAGELFF.

This clonotype was observed a handful of times. The gene calls are TRBV7-2 and TRBJ1-2, with D unclear. The CDR3 has 14 amino acids. V was clipped by 4 bases and J by 0 bases, with 9 bases between them. CDR1 is SGHTA and CDR2 is FQGNSA in the germline V gene. CDR3 loop: CASSSGGANYGYTF. CDR3 coding DNA: TGTGCCAGCAGCTCGGGAGGAGCTAACTATGGCTACACCTTC.

In its sample, this clonotype was seen a few times. The chain carries TRBV29-1 and TRBJ2-7; 8 nucleotides line up with TRBD2. The CDR3 sequence is 13 residues long. Germline trimming cut 7 bases from V and 6 bases from J; bases unmatched to any gene: 11. Germline V gene lookup returns CDR1 SQVTM and CDR2 ANQGSEA. CDR3 bases: TGCAGCGCCGCGACTAGCGAAGCGGGCGAGCAGTACTTC. Its protein product is CSAATSEAGEQYF.

The CDR3 region is CASSIDEEDSPLHF. The CDR3 DNA sequence: TGTGCCAGTAGTATAGACGAGGAGGATTCACCCCTCCACTTT. The chain is built from TRBV19 and TRBJ1-6; no clear D. In germline, CDR1 is LNHDA, CDR2 SQIVND (reference sequence). V lost 0 bases to trimming and J lost 8 bases, with 8 bases between them. There are 14 residues in the CDR3.

This clonotype has only one observation. The chain links TRBV29-1 to TRBJ2-4, with a weak D call TRBD1 (5 bases). The germline V and J ends were trimmed by 7 bases and 5 bases, with 18 bases remaining between them. This CDR3 spans 14 amino acids. The germline V gene encodes CDR1 SQVTM and CDR2 ANQGSEA. The CDR3 bases are TGCAGCGCCGCTGACAGTCCTGGACAAAACATTCAGTACTTC. Translating it yields CSAADSPGQNIQYF.

This clonotype was detected ten times or more. The V gene is TRBV7-2, the J gene TRBJ2-7; perhaps TRBD1 as D (7 bases). This CDR3 is built from 15 residues. Trimming removed 5 bases at V and 3 bases at J, with 17 bases between. Germline V gives CDR1 SGHTA, CDR2 FQGNSA. This CDR3 is CASSPGGTLRYEQYF. In DNA, the CDR3 is TGTGCCAGCAGCCCAGGGGGGACGCTGCGCTACGAGCAGTACTTC.

This clonotype was counted ten times or more. V gene TRBV19 combines with J gene TRBJ1-5, with 7 bases matching TRBD1. Losses at the gene ends were 2 bases for V and 5 bases for J; bases not matched to a gene: 6. CDR3 length equals 15 residues. Germline V gene lookup returns CDR1 LNHDA and CDR2 SQIVND (reference sequence). The CDR3 reads CASSIRETGHQPQHF. CDR3 nucleotide sequence: TGTGCCAGTAGTATACGGGAGACAGGGCATCAGCCCCAGCATTTT.

This clonotype was observed at least ten times. The chain combines TRBV30 with TRBJ1-1; D ambiguous. The CDR3 spans 12 residues. Trimming took 2 bases from V and 3 from J, leaving 7 bases between them. Germline values: CDR1 GTSNPN, CDR2 SVGIG (reference sequence). CDR3 nucleotides: TGTGCCTGGAGTCCCCAATACACTGAAGCTTTCTTT. Protein product: CAWSPQYTEAFF.

This chain links TRBV6-1 with TRBJ2-2; the match to TRBD2 covers 8 bases. The V segment lost 7 bases and the J segment 0 bases; nucleotides outside the gene matches: 4. Germline V gives CDR1 MNHNS, CDR2 SASEGT. CDR3 length: 15 residues. CDR3 nucleotides: TGTGCCAGCAACCCACTAGCGGCGAACACCGGGGAGCTGTTTTTT. Translation: CASNPLAANTGELFF.